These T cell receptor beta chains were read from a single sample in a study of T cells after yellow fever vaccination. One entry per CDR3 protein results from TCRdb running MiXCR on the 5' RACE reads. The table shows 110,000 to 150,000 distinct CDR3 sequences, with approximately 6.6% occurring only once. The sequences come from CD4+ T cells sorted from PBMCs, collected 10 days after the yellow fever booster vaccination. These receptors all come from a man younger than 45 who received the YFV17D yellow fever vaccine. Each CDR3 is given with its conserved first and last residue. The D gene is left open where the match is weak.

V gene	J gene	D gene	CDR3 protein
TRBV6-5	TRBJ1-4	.	CASSYWQLATNEKLFF
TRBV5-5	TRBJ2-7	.	CASGPGPRCNSYEQYF
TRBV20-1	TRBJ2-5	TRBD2	CSAIRGGAETQYF
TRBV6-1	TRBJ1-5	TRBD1	CASSEGDRGNQPQHF
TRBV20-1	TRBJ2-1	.	CSASVTAGYNEQFF
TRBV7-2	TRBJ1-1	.	CASSPSAGSEAFF
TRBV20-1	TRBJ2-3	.	CSARDPSVGGTDTQYF
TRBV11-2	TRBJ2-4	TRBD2	CASIPGGVEGTKNIQYF
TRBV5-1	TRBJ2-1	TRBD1	CASRTGYNEQFF
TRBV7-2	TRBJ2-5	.	CASSSQESRAVETQYF
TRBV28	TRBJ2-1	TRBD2	CASKLREGGRVEQFF
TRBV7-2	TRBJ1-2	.	CASSLRIQDGYTF
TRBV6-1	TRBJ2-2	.	CASSWGPSPGELFF
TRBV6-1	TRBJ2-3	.	CASSRVSSTDTQYF
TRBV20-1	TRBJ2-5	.	CSAGRAIGGETQYF
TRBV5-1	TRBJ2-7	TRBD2	CASSEREGYEQYF
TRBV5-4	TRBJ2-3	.	CASSPSLDTQYF
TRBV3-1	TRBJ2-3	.	CASSQVSRGMPDTQYF
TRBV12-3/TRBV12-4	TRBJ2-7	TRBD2	CASTLAGARYEQYF
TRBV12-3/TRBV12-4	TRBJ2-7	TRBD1	CASGDRGYEQYF
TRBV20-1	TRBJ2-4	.	CSAGVQNIQYF
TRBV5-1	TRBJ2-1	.	CASSIGLQDYNEQFF
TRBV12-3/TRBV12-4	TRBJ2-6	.	CASRVSGANVLTF
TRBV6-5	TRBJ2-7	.	CASSAESSASYEQYF
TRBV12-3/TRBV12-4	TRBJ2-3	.	CASSLAEEDTQYF
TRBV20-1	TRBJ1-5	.	CSASRGGVQPQHF
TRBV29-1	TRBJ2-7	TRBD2	CSVGTSGVYEQYF
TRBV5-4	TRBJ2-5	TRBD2	CASSTSGRAWETQYF
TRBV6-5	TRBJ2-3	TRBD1	CASSYRGRGTDTQYF
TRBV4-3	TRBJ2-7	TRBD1	CASSQGRGSGTGGDEQYF
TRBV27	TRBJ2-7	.	CASQVGQRAYEQYF
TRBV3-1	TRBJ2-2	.	CASSQVSTTRELFF
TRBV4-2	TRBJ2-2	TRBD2	CASSQELAGDDWRELFF
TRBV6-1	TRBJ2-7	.	CASSERGVYEQYF
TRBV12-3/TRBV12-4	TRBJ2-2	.	CASIPGVKGTGELFF